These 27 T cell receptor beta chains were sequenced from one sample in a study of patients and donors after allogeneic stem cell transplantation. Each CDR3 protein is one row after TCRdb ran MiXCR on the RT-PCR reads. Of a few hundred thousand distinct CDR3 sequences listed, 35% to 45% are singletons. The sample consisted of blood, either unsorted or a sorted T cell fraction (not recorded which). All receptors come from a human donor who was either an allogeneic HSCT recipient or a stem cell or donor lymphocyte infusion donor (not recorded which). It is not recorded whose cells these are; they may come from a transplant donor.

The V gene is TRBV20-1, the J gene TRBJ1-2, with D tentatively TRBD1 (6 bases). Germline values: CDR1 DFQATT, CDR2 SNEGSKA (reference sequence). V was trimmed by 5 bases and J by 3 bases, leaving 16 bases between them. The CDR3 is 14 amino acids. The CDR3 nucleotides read TGCAGTGCTTCTTCAGGGGCAGCGGACTATGGCTACACCTTC. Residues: CSASSGAADYGYTF.

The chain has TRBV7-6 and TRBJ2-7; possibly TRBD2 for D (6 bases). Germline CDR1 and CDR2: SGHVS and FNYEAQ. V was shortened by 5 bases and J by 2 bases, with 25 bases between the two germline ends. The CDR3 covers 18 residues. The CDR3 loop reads CASSPSAWRGNLAYEQYF. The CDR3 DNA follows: TGTGCCAGCAGCCCCAGCGCGTGGAGGGGAAACCTTGCCTACGAGCAGTACTTC.

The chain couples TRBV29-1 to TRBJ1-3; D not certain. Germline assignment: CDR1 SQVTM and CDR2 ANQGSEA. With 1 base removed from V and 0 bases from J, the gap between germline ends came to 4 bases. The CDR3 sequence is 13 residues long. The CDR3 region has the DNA TGCAGCGTTGAAGTCGGCTCTGGAAACACCATATATTTT. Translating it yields CSVEVGSGNTIYF.

In nucleotides, the CDR3 is TGCGCCAGCAGCCAAGAAGTATCCAGGACGGTCGTTTCACCCCTCCACTTT. Translation gives CASSQEVSRTVVSPLHF. The J gene is TRBJ1-6, the V gene TRBV4-3; no definite D call. V was shortened by 0 bases and J by 9 bases, with 18 bases between the two germline ends. The CDR3 loop spans 17 amino acids. In germline, CDR1 is LGHNA, CDR2 YSLEER.

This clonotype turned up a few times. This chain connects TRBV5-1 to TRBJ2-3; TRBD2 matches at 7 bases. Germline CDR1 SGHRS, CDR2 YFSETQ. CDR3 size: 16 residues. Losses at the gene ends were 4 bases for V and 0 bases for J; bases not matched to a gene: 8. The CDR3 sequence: CASSRGLEPSTDTQYF. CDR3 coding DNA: TGCGCCAGCAGCCGCGGACTAGAACCTAGCACAGATACGCAGTATTTT. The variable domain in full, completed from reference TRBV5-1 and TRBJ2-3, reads KAGVTQTPRYLIKTRGQQVTLSCSPISGHRSVSWYQQTPGQGLQFLFEYFSETQRNKGNFPGRFSGRQFSNSRSEMNVSTLELGDSALYLCASSRGLEPSTDTQYFGPGTRLTVL.

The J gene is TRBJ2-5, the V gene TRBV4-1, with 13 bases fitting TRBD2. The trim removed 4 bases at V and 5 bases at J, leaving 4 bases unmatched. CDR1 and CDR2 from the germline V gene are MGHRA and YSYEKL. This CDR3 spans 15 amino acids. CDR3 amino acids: CASSPRTSGGETQYF. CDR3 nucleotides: TGCGCCAGCAGCCCTCGGACTAGCGGGGGTGAGACCCAGTACTTC.

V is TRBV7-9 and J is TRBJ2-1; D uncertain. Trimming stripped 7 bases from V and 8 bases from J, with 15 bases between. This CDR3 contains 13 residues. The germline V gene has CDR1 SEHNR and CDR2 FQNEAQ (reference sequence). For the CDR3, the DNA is TGTGCCAGCAAGCTTAGGTCCGACGATGAGCAGTTCTTC. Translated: CASKLRSDDEQFF.

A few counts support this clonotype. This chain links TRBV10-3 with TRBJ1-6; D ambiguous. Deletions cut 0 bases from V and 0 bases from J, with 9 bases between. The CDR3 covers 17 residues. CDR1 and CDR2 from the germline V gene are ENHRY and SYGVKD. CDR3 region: CAISESGSNSYNSPLHF. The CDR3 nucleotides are TGTGCCATCAGTGAGTCGGGGAGCAACTCCTATAATTCACCCCTCCACTTT.

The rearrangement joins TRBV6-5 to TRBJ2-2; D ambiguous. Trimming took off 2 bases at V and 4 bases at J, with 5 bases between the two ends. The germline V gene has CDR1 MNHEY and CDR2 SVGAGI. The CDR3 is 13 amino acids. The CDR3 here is CASSYRTTGELFF. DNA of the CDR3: TGTGCCAGCAGTTACAGGACCACCGGGGAGCTGTTTTTT.

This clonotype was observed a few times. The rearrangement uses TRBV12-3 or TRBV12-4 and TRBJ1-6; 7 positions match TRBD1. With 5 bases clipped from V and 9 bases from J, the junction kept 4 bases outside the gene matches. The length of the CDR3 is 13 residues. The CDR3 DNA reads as TGTGCCAGCAGTCCCCGGACAGGTTCACCCCTCCACTTT. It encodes CASSPRTGSPLHF.

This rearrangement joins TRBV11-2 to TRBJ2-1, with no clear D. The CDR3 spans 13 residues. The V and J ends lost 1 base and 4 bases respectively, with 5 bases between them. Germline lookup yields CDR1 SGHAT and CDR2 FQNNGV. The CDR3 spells CASSLAEYNEQFF. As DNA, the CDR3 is TGTGCCAGCAGCTTAGCGGAGTACAATGAGCAGTTCTTC.

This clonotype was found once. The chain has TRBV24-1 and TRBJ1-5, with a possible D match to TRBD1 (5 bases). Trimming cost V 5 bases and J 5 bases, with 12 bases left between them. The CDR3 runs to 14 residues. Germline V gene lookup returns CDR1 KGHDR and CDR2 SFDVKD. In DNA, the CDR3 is TGTGCCACCAGTGGCCAGGGTGGCGATCAGCCCCAGCATTTT. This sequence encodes CATSGQGGDQPQHF.

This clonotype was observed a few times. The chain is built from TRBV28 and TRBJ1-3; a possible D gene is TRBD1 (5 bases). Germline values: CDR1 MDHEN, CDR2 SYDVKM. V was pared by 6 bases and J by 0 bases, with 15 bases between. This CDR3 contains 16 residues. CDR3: CASRFGTAVSGNTIYF. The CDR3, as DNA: TGTGCCAGCAGATTCGGGACGGCGGTCTCTGGAAACACCATATATTTT.

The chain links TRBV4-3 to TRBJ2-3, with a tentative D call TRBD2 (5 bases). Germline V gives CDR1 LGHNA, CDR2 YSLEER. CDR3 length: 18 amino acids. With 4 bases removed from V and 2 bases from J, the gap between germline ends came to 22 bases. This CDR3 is CASSPKRGPNYDTDTQYF. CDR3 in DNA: TGCGCCAGCAGCCCGAAAAGAGGGCCGAACTACGACACAGATACGCAGTATTTT.

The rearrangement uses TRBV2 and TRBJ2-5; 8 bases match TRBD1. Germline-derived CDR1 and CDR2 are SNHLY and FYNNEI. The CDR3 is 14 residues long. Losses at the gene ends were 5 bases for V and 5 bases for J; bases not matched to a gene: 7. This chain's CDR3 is CASSRQGAEETQYF. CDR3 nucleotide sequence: TGTGCCAGCAGTAGGCAGGGGGCAGAGGAGACCCAGTACTTC. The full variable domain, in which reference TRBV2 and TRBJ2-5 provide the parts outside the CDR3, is EPEVTQTPSHQVTQMGQEVILRCVPISNHLYFYWYRQILGQKVEFLVSFYNNEISEKSEIFDDQFSVERPDGSNFTLKIRSTKLEDSAMYFCASSRQGAEETQYFGPGTRLLVL.

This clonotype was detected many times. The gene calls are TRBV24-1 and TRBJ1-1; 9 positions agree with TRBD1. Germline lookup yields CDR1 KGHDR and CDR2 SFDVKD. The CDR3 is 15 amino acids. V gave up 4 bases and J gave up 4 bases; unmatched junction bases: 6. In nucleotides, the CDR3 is TGTGCCACCAGTGACCCGGGACAGGGAATCACTGAAGCTTTCTTT. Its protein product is CATSDPGQGITEAFF.

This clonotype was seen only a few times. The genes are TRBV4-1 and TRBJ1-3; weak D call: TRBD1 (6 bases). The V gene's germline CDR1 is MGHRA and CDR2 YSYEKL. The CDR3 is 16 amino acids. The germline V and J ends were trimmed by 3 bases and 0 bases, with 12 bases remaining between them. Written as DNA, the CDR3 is TGCGCCAGCAGCCAGGGGGGGGCCTACTCTGGAAACACCATATATTTT. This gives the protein CASSQGGAYSGNTIYF.

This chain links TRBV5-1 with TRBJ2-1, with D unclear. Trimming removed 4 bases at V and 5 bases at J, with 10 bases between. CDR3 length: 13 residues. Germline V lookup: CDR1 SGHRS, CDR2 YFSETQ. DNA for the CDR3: TGCGCCAGCAGCCTTGTTTTGGACAATGAGCAGTTCTTC. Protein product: CASSLVLDNEQFF.

The CDR3 spells CASSPVGGSTDTQYF. CDR3 sequence (DNA): TGTGCCAGCTCACCAGTGGGAGGAAGCACAGATACGCAGTATTTT. This chain connects TRBV18 to TRBJ2-3, with TRBD2 as a possible D gene (6 bases). Trimming shortened V by 2 bases and J by 0 bases, and 9 bases separated the two germline ends. CDR3 length: 15 residues. The germline CDR1 and CDR2 sequences are KGHSH and LQKENI. Based on the CDR3 plus reference TRBV18 and TRBJ2-3, the full variable domain is NAGVMQNPRHLVRRRGQEARLRCSPMKGHSHVYWYRQLPEEGLKFMVYLQKENIIDESGMPKERFSAEFPKEGPSILRIQQVVRGDSAAYFCASSPVGGSTDTQYFGPGTRLTVL.

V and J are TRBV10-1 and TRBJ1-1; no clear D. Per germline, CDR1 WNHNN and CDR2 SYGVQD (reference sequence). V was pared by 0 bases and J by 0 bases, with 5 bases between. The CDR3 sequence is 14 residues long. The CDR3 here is CASSESGVNTEAFF. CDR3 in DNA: TGCGCCAGCAGTGAGTCGGGAGTGAACACTGAAGCTTTCTTT.

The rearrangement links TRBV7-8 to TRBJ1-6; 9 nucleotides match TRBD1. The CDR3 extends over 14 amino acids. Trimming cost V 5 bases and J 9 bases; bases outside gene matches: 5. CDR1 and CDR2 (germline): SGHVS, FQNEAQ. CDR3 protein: CASSAGQGLSPLHF. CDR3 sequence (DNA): TGTGCCAGCAGCGCAGGACAGGGGCTTTCACCCCTCCACTTT. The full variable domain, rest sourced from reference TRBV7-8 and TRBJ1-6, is GAGVSQSPRYKVAKRGQDVALRCDPISGHVSLFWYQQALGQGPEFLTYFQNEAQLDKSGLPSDRFFAERPEGSVSTLKIQRTQQEDSAVYLCASSAGQGLSPLHFGNGTRLTVT.

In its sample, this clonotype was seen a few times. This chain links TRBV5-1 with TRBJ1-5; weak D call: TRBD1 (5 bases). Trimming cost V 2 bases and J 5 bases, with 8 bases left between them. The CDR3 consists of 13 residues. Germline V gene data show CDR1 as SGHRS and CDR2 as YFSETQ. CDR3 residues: CASSFGQDQPQHF. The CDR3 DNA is TGCGCCAGCAGCTTTGGACAAGATCAGCCCCAGCATTTT.

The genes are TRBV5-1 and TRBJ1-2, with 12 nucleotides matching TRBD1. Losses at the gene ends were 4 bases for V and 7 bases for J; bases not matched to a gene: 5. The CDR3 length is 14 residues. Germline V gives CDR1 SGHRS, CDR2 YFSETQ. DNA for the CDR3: TGCGCCAGCAGCGCCGGGACAGGGGGCGGTGGCTACACCTTC. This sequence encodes CASSAGTGGGGYTF.

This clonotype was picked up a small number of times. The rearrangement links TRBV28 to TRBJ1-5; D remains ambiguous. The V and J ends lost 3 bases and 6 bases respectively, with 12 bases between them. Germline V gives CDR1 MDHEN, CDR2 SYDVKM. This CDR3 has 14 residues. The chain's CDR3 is CASSFGLMGQPQHF. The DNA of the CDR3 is TGTGCCAGCAGTTTCGGCCTCATGGGTCAGCCCCAGCATTTT.

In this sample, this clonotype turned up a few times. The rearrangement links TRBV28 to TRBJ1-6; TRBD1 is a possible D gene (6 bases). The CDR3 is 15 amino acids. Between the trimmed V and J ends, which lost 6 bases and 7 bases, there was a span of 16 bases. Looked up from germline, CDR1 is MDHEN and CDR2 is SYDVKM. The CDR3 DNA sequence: TGTGCCAGCAGACCACAAACAGGGAACAATTCACCCCTCCACTTT. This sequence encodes CASRPQTGNNSPLHF.

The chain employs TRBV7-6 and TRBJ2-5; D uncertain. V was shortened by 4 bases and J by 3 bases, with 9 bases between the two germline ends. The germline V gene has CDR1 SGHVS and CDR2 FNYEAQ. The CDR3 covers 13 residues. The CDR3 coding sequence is TGTGCCAGCAGCTCCCGGCTCAAAGAGACCCAGTACTTC. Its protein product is CASSSRLKETQYF. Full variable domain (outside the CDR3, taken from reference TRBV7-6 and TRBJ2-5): GAGVSQSPRYKVTKRGQDVALRCDPISGHVSLYWYRQALGQGPEFLTYFNYEAQQDKSGLPNDRFSAERPEGSISTLTIQRTEQRDSAMYRCASSSRLKETQYFGPGTRLLVL.

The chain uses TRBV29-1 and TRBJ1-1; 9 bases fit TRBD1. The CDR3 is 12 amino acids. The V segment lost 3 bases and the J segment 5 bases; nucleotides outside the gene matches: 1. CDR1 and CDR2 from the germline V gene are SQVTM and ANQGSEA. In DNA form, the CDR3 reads TGCAGCGTTGATGACAGGGGGACTGAAGCTTTCTTT. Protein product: CSVDDRGTEAFF.